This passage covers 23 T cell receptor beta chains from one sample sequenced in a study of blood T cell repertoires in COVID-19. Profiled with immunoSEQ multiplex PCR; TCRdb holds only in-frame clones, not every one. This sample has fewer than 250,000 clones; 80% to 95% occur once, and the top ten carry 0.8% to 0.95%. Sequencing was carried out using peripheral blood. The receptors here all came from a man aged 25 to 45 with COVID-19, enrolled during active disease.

The CDR3 reads CATSRGDFTGEQYF. Written as DNA, the CDR3 is TGTGCCACCAGCAGAGGGGACTTCACGGGAGAGCAGTACTTC. The chain couples TRBV15 to TRBJ2-7, with a possible D match to TRBD2 (6 bases). Germline CDR1 is LNHNV and CDR2 is YYDKDF (reference sequence). V gave up 1 base and J gave up 7 bases, with 14 bases separating them. This CDR3 has 14 residues. The full variable domain, with the rest looked up from reference TRBV15 and TRBJ2-7, is DAMVIQNPRYQVTQFGKPVTLSCSQTLNHNVMYWYQQKSSQAPKLLFHYYDKDFNNEADTPDNFQSRRPNTSFCFLDIRSPGLGDTAMYLCATSRGDFTGEQYFGPGTRLTVT.

The CDR3 region is CASSLLTGGYNEQFF. Here the CDR3 DNA reads TGTGCCAGCAGTTTACTAACAGGGGGTTACAATGAGCAGTTCTTC. J is TRBJ2-1 and V is TRBV27, with 8 bases fitting TRBD1. Germline V gives CDR1 MNHEY, CDR2 SMNVEV (reference sequence). This CDR3 comprises 15 residues. V lost 2 bases to trimming and J lost 4 bases; unmatched junction nucleotides: 4.

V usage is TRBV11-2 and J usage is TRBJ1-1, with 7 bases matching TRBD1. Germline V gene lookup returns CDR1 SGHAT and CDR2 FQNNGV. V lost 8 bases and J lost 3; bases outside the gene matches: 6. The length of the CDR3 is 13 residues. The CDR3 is CASHSTGDTEAFF. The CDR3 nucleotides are TGTGCCAGCCATTCTACAGGGGACACTGAAGCTTTCTTT. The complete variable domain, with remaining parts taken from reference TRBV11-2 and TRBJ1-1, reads EAGVAQSPRYKIIEKRQSVAFWCNPISGHATLYWYQQILGQGPKLLIQFQNNGVVDDSQLPKDRFSAERLKGVDSTLKIQPAKLEDSAVYLCASHSTGDTEAFFGQGTRLTVV.

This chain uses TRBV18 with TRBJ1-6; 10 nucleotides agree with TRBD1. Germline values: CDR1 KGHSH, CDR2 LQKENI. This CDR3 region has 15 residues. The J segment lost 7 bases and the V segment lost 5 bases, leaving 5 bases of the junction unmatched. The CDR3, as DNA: TGTGCCAGCTCAACCTCGACAGGGGGCAATTCACCCCTCCACTTT. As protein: CASSTSTGGNSPLHF. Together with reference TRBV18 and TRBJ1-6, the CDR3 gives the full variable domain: NAGVMQNPRHLVRRRGQEARLRCSPMKGHSHVYWYRQLPEEGLKFMVYLQKENIIDESGMPKERFSAEFPKEGPSILRIQQVVRGDSAAYFCASSTSTGGNSPLHFGNGTRLTVT.

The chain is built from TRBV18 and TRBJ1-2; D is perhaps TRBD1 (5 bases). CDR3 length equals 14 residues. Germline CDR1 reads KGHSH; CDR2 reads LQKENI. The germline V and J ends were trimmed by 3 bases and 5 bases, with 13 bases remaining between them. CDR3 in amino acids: CASSPDQGPYGYTF. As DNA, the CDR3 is TGTGCCAGCTCACCGGATCAGGGCCCGTATGGCTACACCTTC.

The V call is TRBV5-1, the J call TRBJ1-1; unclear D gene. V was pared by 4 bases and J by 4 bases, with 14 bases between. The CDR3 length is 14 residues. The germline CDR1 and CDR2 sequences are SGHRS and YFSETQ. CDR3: CASSHGAQGTEAFF. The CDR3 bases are TGCGCCAGCAGCCACGGAGCACAAGGCACTGAAGCTTTCTTT.

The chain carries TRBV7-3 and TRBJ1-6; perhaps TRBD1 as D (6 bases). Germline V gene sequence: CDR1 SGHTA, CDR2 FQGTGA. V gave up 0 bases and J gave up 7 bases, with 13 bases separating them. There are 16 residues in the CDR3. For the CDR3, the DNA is TGTGCCAGCAGCTTAACGGGAGGGACACACAATTCACCCCTCCACTTT. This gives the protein CASSLTGGTHNSPLHF.

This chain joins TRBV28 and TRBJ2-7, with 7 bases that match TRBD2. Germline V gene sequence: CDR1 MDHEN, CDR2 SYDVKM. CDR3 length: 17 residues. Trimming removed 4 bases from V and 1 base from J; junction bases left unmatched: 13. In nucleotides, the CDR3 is TGTGCCAGCAGTTCGGGGGGTGCCGGGTTTCGGTCCTACGAGCAGTACTTC. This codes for CASSSGGAGFRSYEQYF.

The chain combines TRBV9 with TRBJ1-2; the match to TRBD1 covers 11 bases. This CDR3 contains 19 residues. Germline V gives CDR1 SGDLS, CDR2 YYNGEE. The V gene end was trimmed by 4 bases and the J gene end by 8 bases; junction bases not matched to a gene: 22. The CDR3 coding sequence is TGTGCCAGCAGCTCACCAGATTCTGACCTGGACAGGGGGCCACGAGGCTACACCTTC. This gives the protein CASSSPDSDLDRGPRGYTF.

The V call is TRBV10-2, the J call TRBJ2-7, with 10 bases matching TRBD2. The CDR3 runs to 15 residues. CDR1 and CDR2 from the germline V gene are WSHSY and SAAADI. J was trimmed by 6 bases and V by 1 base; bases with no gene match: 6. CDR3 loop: CASSEWSGGAFEQYF. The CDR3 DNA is TGCGCCAGCAGTGAGTGGAGCGGGGGGGCATTCGAGCAGTACTTC.

The CDR3 DNA is TGTGCCAGCAGCCCCGGGAGCTCATATGGCTACACCTTC. It encodes CASSPGSSYGYTF. This sequence joins TRBV11-2 and TRBJ1-2; D is ambiguous. The V gene's germline CDR1 is SGHAT and CDR2 FQNNGV. This CDR3 contains 13 residues. The V end lost 5 bases, the J end lost 5 bases, and 12 bases lay between the germline ends.

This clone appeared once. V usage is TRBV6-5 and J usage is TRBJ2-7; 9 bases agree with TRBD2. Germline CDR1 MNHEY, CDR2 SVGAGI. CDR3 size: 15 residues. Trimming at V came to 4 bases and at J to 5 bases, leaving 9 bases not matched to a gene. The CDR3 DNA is TGTGCCAGCAGTTCCCAAGGGGCGGGGGGGAACGAGCAGTACTTC. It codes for CASSSQGAGGNEQYF.

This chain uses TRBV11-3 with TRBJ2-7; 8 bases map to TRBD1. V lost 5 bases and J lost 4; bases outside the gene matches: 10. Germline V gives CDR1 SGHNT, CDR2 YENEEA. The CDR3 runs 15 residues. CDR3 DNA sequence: TGTGCCAGCAGCGCGCGGACAGGGAGTAAGTACGAGCAGTACTTC. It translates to CASSARTGSKYEQYF.

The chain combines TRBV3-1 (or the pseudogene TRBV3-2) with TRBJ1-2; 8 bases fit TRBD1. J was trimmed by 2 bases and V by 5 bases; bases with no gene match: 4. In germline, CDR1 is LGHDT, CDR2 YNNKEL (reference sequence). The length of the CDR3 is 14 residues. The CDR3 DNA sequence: TGTGCCAGCAGCGAGACAGGGGAGAACTATGGCTACACCTTC. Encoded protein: CASSETGENYGYTF.

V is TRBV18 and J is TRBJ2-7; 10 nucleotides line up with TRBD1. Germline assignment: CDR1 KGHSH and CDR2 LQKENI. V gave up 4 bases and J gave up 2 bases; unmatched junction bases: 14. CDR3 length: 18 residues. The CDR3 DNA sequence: TGTGCCAGCTCACGAGGCCAGGGGGGACAGGGGAGTCCCTACGAGCAGTACTTC. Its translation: CASSRGQGGQGSPYEQYF.

The CDR3 region has the DNA TGTGCCAGTAGATCCAGACACTCTGGAAACACCATATATTTT. Protein: CASRSRHSGNTIYF. This sequence joins TRBV19 and TRBJ1-3; D is undetermined. Germline V gene sequence: CDR1 LNHDA, CDR2 SQIVND (reference sequence). V lost 6 bases and J lost 0, with 9 bases in between. The CDR3 covers 14 residues.

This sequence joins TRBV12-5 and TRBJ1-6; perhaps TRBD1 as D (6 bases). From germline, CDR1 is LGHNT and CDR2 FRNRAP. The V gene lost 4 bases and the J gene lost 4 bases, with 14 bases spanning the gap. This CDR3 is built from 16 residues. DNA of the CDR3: TGTGCTAGTGGTTCCCAATCGCAGGGGTATAATTCACCCCTCCACTTT. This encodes CASGSQSQGYNSPLHF.

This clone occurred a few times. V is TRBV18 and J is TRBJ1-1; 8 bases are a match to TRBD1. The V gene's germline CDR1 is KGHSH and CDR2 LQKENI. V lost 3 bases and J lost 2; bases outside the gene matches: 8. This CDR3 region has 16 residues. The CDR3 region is CASSPTRQGINTEAFF. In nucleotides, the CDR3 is TGTGCCAGCTCACCTACAAGACAGGGGATAAACACTGAAGCTTTCTTT.

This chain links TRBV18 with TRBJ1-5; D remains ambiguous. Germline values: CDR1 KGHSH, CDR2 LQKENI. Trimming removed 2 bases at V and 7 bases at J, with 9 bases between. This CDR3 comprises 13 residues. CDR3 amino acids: CASSPGEVQPQHF. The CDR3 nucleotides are TGTGCCAGCTCACCAGGGGAGGTCCAGCCCCAGCATTTT.

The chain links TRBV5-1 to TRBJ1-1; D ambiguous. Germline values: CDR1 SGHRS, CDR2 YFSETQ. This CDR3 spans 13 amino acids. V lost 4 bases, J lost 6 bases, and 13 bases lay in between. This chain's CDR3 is CASSTVIEAEAFF. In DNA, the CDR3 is TGCGCCAGCAGCACGGTGATCGAGGCTGAAGCTTTCTTT.

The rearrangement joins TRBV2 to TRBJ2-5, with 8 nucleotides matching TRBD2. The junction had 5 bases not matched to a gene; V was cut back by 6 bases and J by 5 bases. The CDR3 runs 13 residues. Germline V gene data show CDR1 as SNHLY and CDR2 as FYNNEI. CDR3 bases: TGTGCCAGCAGCCGGACTAGCTACGAGACCCAGTACTTC. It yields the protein CASSRTSYETQYF.

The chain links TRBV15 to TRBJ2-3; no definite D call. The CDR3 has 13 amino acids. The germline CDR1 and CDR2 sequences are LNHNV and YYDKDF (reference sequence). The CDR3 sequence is CAAAEMLEDTQYF. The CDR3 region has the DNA TGTGCGGCAGCAGAGATGCTAGAAGATACGCAGTATTTT.

CDR3 protein: CASSDTVYEQYF. The DNA of the CDR3 is TGTGCCAGCAGTGATACAGTCTACGAGCAGTACTTC. V usage is TRBV6-1 and J usage is TRBJ2-7; no definite D call. Trimming cost V 3 bases and J 3 bases, with 6 bases left between them. CDR3 length: 12 amino acids. Germline V gene data show CDR1 as MNHNS and CDR2 as SASEGT.